The 23 T cell receptor beta chains listed next were all sequenced from one sample in a study of spatial heterogeneity in lung cancer (dated by TCRdb to the late 2010s). Preparation of the library involved 5' RACE. TCRdb records NextSeq 500 as the sequencer. TCRdb reanalyzed the raw reads on its own, using fastp at Q25 for trimming and MiXCR for clone calling, and kept in-frame beta chains. Every entry covers one CDR3 protein and lists the most common genes and DNA from its rows. The sample table shows around 63,000 distinct CDR3 sequences, and 8.4% are seen once. Roughly 16% of the sample is held by the ten biggest clonotypes. This specimen's time point label, per the study, means: sample taken at primary tumor resection. For TCR sequencing, whole RNA was extracted from tumor and nontumor lung tissue, or from cryopreserved PBMC samples, and no cell sorting was done. Source: PBMCs, taken at surgery. All receptors derive from a female donor with early-stage non-small cell lung cancer.

This clonotype has only a few counts. The chain is built from TRBV5-4 and TRBJ2-1; D is tentatively TRBD1 or TRBD2 (6 bases each). The CDR3 has 12 amino acids. Germline V gene data show CDR1 as SGHNT and CDR2 as YYREEE (reference sequence). Deletions cut 5 bases from V and 9 bases from J, with 12 bases between. The CDR3 spells CASRRGAGEQFF. The CDR3 coding sequence is TGTGCCAGCAGAAGGGGGGCAGGTGAGCAGTTCTTC. The full variable domain, in which reference TRBV5-4 and TRBJ2-1 provide the parts outside the CDR3, is ETGVTQSPTHLIKTRGQQVTLRCSSQSGHNTVSWYQQALGQGPQFIFQYYREEENGRGNFPPRFSGLQFPNYSSELNVNALELDDSALYLCASRRGAGEQFFGPGTRLTVL.

This clonotype has ten or more counts. The chain is built from TRBV5-1 and TRBJ2-3, with D perhaps TRBD1 (6 bases). CDR3 length equals 16 residues. Per germline, CDR1 SGHRS and CDR2 YFSETQ. V shed 3 bases and J shed 2 bases, with 16 bases lying between them. The CDR3 region has the DNA TGCGCCAGCAGCTGGGAAGACAGGTCCGTCACAGATACGCAGTATTTT. This sequence encodes CASSWEDRSVTDTQYF.

In this sample, this clonotype turned up many times. This chain joins TRBV11-2 and TRBJ1-1; D is possibly TRBD1 (5 bases). The CDR3 is made up of 16 amino acids. The germline CDR1 and CDR2 sequences are SGHAT and FQNNGV. The V and J ends lost 6 bases and 5 bases respectively, with 22 bases between them. CDR3 protein: CASRNWGRKMETEAFF. CDR3 nucleotide sequence: TGTGCCAGCAGGAATTGGGGGAGGAAGATGGAAACTGAAGCTTTCTTT.

This clonotype came up a few times. The J gene is TRBJ2-7, the V gene TRBV2; no firm D call. Germline V CDR1 and CDR2: SNHLY, FYNNEI. CDR3 length equals 13 residues. V was shortened by 1 base and J by 9 bases, with 13 bases between the two germline ends. The CDR3 DNA reads as TGTGCCAGCAGTGAAGGTATTGGCAGAGGGCAGTACGTC. Its protein is CASSEGIGRGQYV.

In this sample, this clonotype turned up a few times. This chain links TRBV7-9 with TRBJ1-3; D gene unclear. The CDR3 is 15 amino acids. V was shortened by 3 bases and J by 0 bases, with 9 bases between the two germline ends. Germline CDR1 is SEHNR and CDR2 is FQNEAQ (reference sequence). The CDR3 region has the DNA TGTGCCAGCAGCTTCGACCGGAACTCTGGAAACACCATATATTTT. It specifies CASSFDRNSGNTIYF.

By its share, this clonotype is medium-sized. This chain links TRBV20-1 with TRBJ1-5; TRBD1 matches at 7 bases. The CDR3 loop spans 14 amino acids. Per the germline V gene, CDR1 is DFQATT and CDR2 is SNEGSKA (reference sequence). After removal of 6 bases from V and 0 bases from J, the junction contained 5 bases not matched to a gene. The CDR3 bases are TGCAGTGCAGTCGGGACAGATAGCAATCAGCCCCAGCATTTT. Protein: CSAVGTDSNQPQHF.

This clonotype appeared a few times. The V call is TRBV28, the J call TRBJ1-4, with a tentative D call TRBD1 (5 bases). In germline, CDR1 is MDHEN, CDR2 SYDVKM. This CDR3 region has 16 residues. V lost 6 bases to trimming and J lost 4 bases, with 18 bases between them. CDR3 residues: CASSPPVAGSNEKLFF. The CDR3 DNA reads as TGTGCCAGCAGCCCCCCCGTGGCAGGGAGTAATGAAAAACTGTTTTTT.

This clonotype has a handful of counts. J is TRBJ2-6 and V is TRBV24-1; D possibly corresponds to TRBD1 (6 bases). Per the germline V gene, CDR1 is KGHDR and CDR2 is SFDVKD. Trimming shortened V by 5 bases and J by 0 bases, and 19 bases separated the two germline ends. This CDR3 comprises 19 residues. CDR3 sequence: CATSAARGRISSGANVLTF. CDR3 coding DNA: TGTGCCACCAGTGCGGCCAGGGGACGGATCAGCTCTGGGGCCAACGTCCTGACTTTC.

This clonotype was observed a few times. DNA of the CDR3: TGTGCCAGCAGTCTTGGGAGCGGCACTGAAGCTTTCTTT. Translating it yields CASSLGSGTEAFF. The chain links TRBV9 to TRBJ1-1; D is unresolved. Trimming took off 5 bases at V and 4 bases at J, with 12 bases between the two ends. Germline V gene lookup returns CDR1 SGDLS and CDR2 YYNGEE. The CDR3 spans 13 residues.

V gene TRBV19 combines with J gene TRBJ2-1; 9 bases are shared with TRBD2. Germline V gene lookup returns CDR1 LNHDA and CDR2 SQIVND (reference sequence). The ends lost 7 bases at V and 13 bases at J; junction bases unmatched: 17. The CDR3 has 15 residues. The CDR3 nucleotides are TGTGCCAGTAAGCCCAGGGGTAGCGGGGGCCCCCCCCAGTTCTTC. Protein product: CASKPRGSGGPPQFF.

This clonotype was counted between two and nine times. V and J are TRBV5-1 and TRBJ2-3; D unclear. CDR3 length equals 13 residues. The V end lost 9 bases, the J end lost 0 bases, and 11 bases lay between the germline ends. CDR1 and CDR2 (germline): SGHRS, YFSETQ. The CDR3 loop reads CATKTASTDTQYF. The CDR3 DNA follows: TGCGCCACCAAAACCGCTAGCACAGATACGCAGTATTTT.

This clonotype was counted a few times. The chain recombines TRBV28 with TRBJ2-2; maybe TRBD1 (6 bases). V shed 6 bases and J shed 1 base, with 9 bases lying between them. The CDR3 has 14 amino acids. Per germline, CDR1 MDHEN and CDR2 SYDVKM. CDR3: CASRPGQNTGELFF. The DNA for the CDR3 is TGTGCCAGCAGACCGGGACAGAACACCGGGGAGCTGTTTTTT.

This clonotype was observed a handful of times. V gene TRBV4-2 combines with J gene TRBJ2-2, with D tentatively TRBD1 or TRBD2 (5 bases each). V was pared by 4 bases and J by 7 bases, with 16 bases between. CDR3 length equals 15 residues. Germline assignment: CDR1 LGHNA and CDR2 YNFKEQ. CDR3 in amino acids: CASSPPAGTGGELFF. The CDR3 DNA is TGTGCCAGCAGCCCTCCAGCAGGGACGGGCGGGGAGCTGTTTTTT.

The rearrangement links TRBV27 to TRBJ1-5, with D unclear. This CDR3 spans 16 amino acids. Trimming pared 5 bases from V and 0 bases from J, leaving 14 bases between. Germline CDR1 MNHEY, CDR2 SMNVEV (reference sequence). The CDR3 DNA is TGTGCCAGCAGTCCGAGTGGAGGTTATAGCAATCAGCCCCAGCATTTT. It specifies CASSPSGGYSNQPQHF.

CDR3 bases: TGTGCCAGCAGTGAGACAGCATCGGTGGAGACCCAGTACTTC. Its protein is CASSETASVETQYF. V gene TRBV6-1 combines with J gene TRBJ2-5, with a weak D call TRBD1 (5 bases). Trimming cost V 3 bases and J 5 bases, with 13 bases left between them. Germline V gene lookup returns CDR1 MNHNS and CDR2 SASEGT. The CDR3 sequence is 14 residues long.

This clonotype came up many times. The chain links TRBV2 to TRBJ2-4; tentatively, D is TRBD2 (7 bases). Germline V lookup: CDR1 SNHLY, CDR2 FYNNEI. V lost 8 bases and J lost 3, with 20 bases in between. This CDR3 contains 16 residues. The CDR3 sequence is CASLGASGDLKNIQYF. CDR3 bases: TGTGCCAGCCTGGGGGCCAGCGGGGACCTCAAAAACATTCAGTACTTC.

This clonotype turned up a few times. The J gene is TRBJ1-1, the V gene TRBV5-6, with a weak D call TRBD1 (5 bases). The germline gives CDR1 SGHDT, CDR2 YYEEEE. Trimming shortened V by 5 bases and J by 4 bases, and 18 bases separated the two germline ends. The CDR3 totals 15 residues. The CDR3 reads CASSPTGLGRTEAFF. The CDR3 nucleotides are TGTGCCAGCAGTCCGACGGGATTGGGACGCACTGAAGCTTTCTTT.

This clonotype was counted ten times or more. This sequence joins TRBV28 and TRBJ2-5, with D possibly TRBD1 on 5 matching bases. In germline, CDR1 is MDHEN, CDR2 SYDVKM. This CDR3 spans 15 amino acids. Trimming cost V 4 bases and J 1 base, with 13 bases left between them. CDR3 loop: CASSSAGASQETQYF. The CDR3, as DNA: TGTGCCAGCAGTTCCGCTGGGGCGAGCCAAGAGACCCAGTACTTC.

This clonotype appeared a few times. The chain uses TRBV12-3 or TRBV12-4 and TRBJ2-7; 8 bases agree with TRBD1. Germline trimming cut 1 base from V and 7 bases from J; bases unmatched to any gene: 6. This CDR3 region has 14 residues. Here the CDR3 DNA reads TGTGCCAGCAGTTTAGACAGGGGGTACCCTGAGCAGTACTTC. Amino acid sequence: CASSLDRGYPEQYF.

This clonotype has more than one count but fewer than ten. The rearrangement joins TRBV3-1 to TRBJ1-1; 9 nucleotides line up with TRBD1. Germline values: CDR1 LGHDT, CDR2 YNNKEL (reference sequence). V gave up 0 bases and J gave up 9 bases; unmatched junction bases: 8. The CDR3 spans 15 residues. DNA of the CDR3: TGTGCCAGCAGCCAAGATGCTGGACAGGGGCTTAAAGCTTTCTTT. Translating gives CASSQDAGQGLKAFF.

The chain couples TRBV20-1 to TRBJ2-5; 8 bases align to TRBD2. V shed 6 bases, J shed 0 bases, and the junction held 9 bases outside the gene matches. From germline, CDR1 is DFQATT and CDR2 SNEGSKA (reference sequence). This CDR3 comprises 15 residues. The CDR3 protein is CSALRPGGYQETQYF. CDR3 sequence (DNA): TGCAGTGCACTTCGACCGGGGGGGTACCAAGAGACCCAGTACTTC.

In regard to this clonotype: One base away lies a much larger clone, so this may be a sequencing read error. This chain links TRBV7-3 with TRBJ1-2; possibly TRBD1 for D (6 bases). The CDR3 extends over 13 amino acids. Germline loops: CDR1 SGHTA, CDR2 FQGTGA. This CDR3 is CTSSSTGGYGYTF. DNA for the CDR3: TGTACCAGCAGCTCGACAGGAGGCTATGGCTACACCTTC.

This chain uses TRBV5-1 with TRBJ2-2; TRBD2 matches 14 bases. Germline trimming cut 4 bases from V and 4 bases from J; bases unmatched to any gene: 9. Germline CDR1 reads SGHRS; CDR2 reads YFSETQ. This CDR3 is built from 18 residues. The CDR3 DNA sequence: TGCGCCAGCAGCACCCGACTAGCGGGAGGGCCAGGCACCGGGGAGCTGTTTTTT. Its protein is CASSTRLAGGPGTGELFF.